This entry lists 31 T cell receptor beta chains sequenced from one sample in a study of T cell repertoires in cytomegalovirus infection. The antigens these receptors bind are not known. TCRdb independently ran MiXCR on the reads; one entry per CDR3 protein. Among a few hundred thousand distinct CDR3 sequences, approximately 25% were seen once, and the ten largest hold about an eighth. Sequencing was performed on cultured PBMCs, taken from culture after CMV antigen stimulation. These receptors originate from a human donor in good health (CMV status not recorded). Some clones in this sample may be carry-over from other donors' samples.

This clonotype was observed a few times. The chain is built from TRBV6-1 and TRBJ2-7, with unresolved D. This CDR3 has 14 residues. The ends were cut back, 2 bases at V and 3 bases at J, with 11 bases in the middle. Germline values: CDR1 MNHNS, CDR2 SASEGT. The CDR3, as DNA: TGTGCCAGCAGTGAATTAGGGCTAAGCTACGAGCAGTACGTC. Translated: CASSELGLSYEQYV.

The CDR3 here is CASSSRDIVNGYTF. The CDR3 nucleotides are TGCGCCAGCAGCTCCCGGGACATTGTCAATGGCTACACCTTC. V usage is TRBV5-1 and J usage is TRBJ1-2, with D tentatively TRBD1 (6 bases). The V end was cut by 3 bases, the J end by 6 bases, with 15 bases between. CDR3 size: 14 residues. Germline loops: CDR1 SGHRS, CDR2 YFSETQ.

The chain has TRBV4-1 and TRBJ2-7, with 9 bases identical to TRBD1. CDR1 and CDR2 (germline): MGHRA, YSYEKL. The ends lost 0 bases at V and 7 bases at J; junction bases unmatched: 16. This CDR3 spans 18 amino acids. The CDR3 is CASSQDLRAQGALGEQYV. The CDR3 DNA is TGCGCCAGCAGCCAAGATCTTCGCGCACAGGGGGCCTTGGGTGAGCAGTACGTC.

V gene TRBV11-2 combines with J gene TRBJ2-7, with unresolved D. CDR1 SGHAT and CDR2 FQNNGV come from the germline V gene. The CDR3 is 14 amino acids. V was shortened by 5 bases and J by 3 bases, with 14 bases between the two germline ends. In nucleotides, the CDR3 is TGTGCCAGCAGCCAAGGGAACTACTACTACGAGCAGTACGTC. It is translated as CASSQGNYYYEQYV.

The chain couples TRBV29-1 to TRBJ2-1; D is undetermined. Between the trimmed V and J ends, which lost 4 bases and 7 bases, there was a span of 5 bases. Per the germline V gene, CDR1 is SQVTM and CDR2 is ANQGSEA. This CDR3 has 10 residues. The chain's CDR3 is CSVGLNEQFF. The CDR3, as DNA: TGCAGCGTTGGTTTGAATGAGCAGTTCTTC.

This chain uses TRBV2 with TRBJ2-1, with TRBD2 matching over 7 bases. Trimming at V came to 6 bases and at J to 8 bases, leaving 13 bases not matched to a gene. CDR3 length equals 15 residues. CDR1 and CDR2 (germline): SNHLY, FYNNEI. CDR3 residues: CASSPRLAQSDEQFF. As DNA, the CDR3 is TGTGCCAGCAGCCCACGACTAGCCCAATCCGATGAGCAGTTCTTC. The variable domain in full, completed from reference TRBV2 and TRBJ2-1, reads EPEVTQTPSHQVTQMGQEVILRCVPISNHLYFYWYRQILGQKVEFLVSFYNNEISEKSEIFDDQFSVERPDGSNFTLKIRSTKLEDSAMYFCASSPRLAQSDEQFFGPGTRLTVL.

This clonotype was found many times. This chain connects TRBV12-3 or TRBV12-4 to TRBJ1-5; 7 bases are a match to TRBD1. After removal of 4 bases from V and 4 bases from J, the junction contained 7 bases not matched to a gene. The CDR3 is made up of 15 amino acids. The DNA of the CDR3 is TGTGCCAGCAGTTCCCGGGACAGCTCAAATCAGCCCCAGCATTTT. Translated: CASSSRDSSNQPQHF.

In this sample, this clonotype turned up many times. The chain couples TRBV27 to TRBJ1-1, with D possibly matching TRBD1 (5 bases). Germline V gene data show CDR1 as MNHEY and CDR2 as SMNVEV (reference sequence). The CDR3 sequence is 14 residues long. V was pared by 2 bases and J by 3 bases, with 10 bases between. CDR3 DNA sequence: TGTGCCAGCAGTTTAACGGGGCCCGACACTGAAGCTTTCTTT. It specifies CASSLTGPDTEAFF.

This clonotype was seen only a few times. The chain couples TRBV5-1 to TRBJ2-5; no firm D call. The germline gives CDR1 SGHRS, CDR2 YFSETQ. Trimming removed 0 bases at V and 5 bases at J, with 11 bases between. The CDR3 is made up of 14 amino acids. DNA for the CDR3: TGCGCCAGCAGCTTGGCCGTCGAAGGGGAGACCCAGTACTTC. This sequence encodes CASSLAVEGETQYF.

In its sample, this clonotype was seen many times. The chain has TRBV7-2 and TRBJ2-7, with a possible D match to TRBD1 (5 bases). Per germline, CDR1 SGHTA and CDR2 FQGNSA. Trimming removed 5 bases at V and 1 base at J, with 12 bases between. This CDR3 is 14 amino acids long. In DNA form, the CDR3 reads TGTGCCAGCAGCATGGACATCCAATCCTACGAGCAGTACTTC. This gives the protein CASSMDIQSYEQYF.

The chain uses TRBV19 and TRBJ2-7; D call uncertain. Between the trimmed V and J ends, which lost 3 bases and 0 bases, there was a span of 6 bases. The CDR3 totals 13 residues. Germline V gives CDR1 LNHDA, CDR2 SQIVND (reference sequence). This chain's CDR3 is CASSIDRSYEQYF. The CDR3 nucleotides read TGTGCCAGTAGTATTGACCGCTCCTACGAGCAGTACTTC.

Regarding this clonotype: A much larger clone is a single base away; this may be a read error. This chain joins TRBV7-2 and TRBJ2-6; no definite D call. The germline V gene encodes CDR1 SGHTA and CDR2 FQGNSA. The CDR3 loop spans 14 amino acids. V shed 5 bases and J shed 5 bases, with 10 bases lying between them. This CDR3 is CASSTLEWANVLTF. CDR3 coding DNA: TGTGCCAGCAGCACCCTAGAGTGGGCCAACGTCCTGACTTTC.

The V and J genes are TRBV18 and TRBJ1-1; D may be TRBD1 (5 bases). Germline assignment: CDR1 KGHSH and CDR2 LQKENI. V lost 6 bases to trimming and J lost 4 bases, with 15 bases between them. This CDR3 comprises 14 residues. The CDR3 coding sequence is TGTGCCAGCTCGACATATCAGGGAGCCACTGAAGCTTTCTTT. This translates into CASSTYQGATEAFF.

The J gene is TRBJ1-1, the V gene TRBV13; TRBD1 agrees at 7 bases. After removal of 5 bases from V and 2 bases from J, the junction contained 5 bases not matched to a gene. There are 14 residues in the CDR3. The germline CDR1 and CDR2 sequences are PRHDT and FYEKMQ (reference sequence). The CDR3 bases are TGTGCCAGCAGCAGCCGGGACAGTAACACTGAAGCTTTCTTT. It specifies CASSSRDSNTEAFF.

This chain connects TRBV23-1 to TRBJ2-7, with 11 nucleotides matching TRBD2. TRBV23-1 is noted as an ORF with a role that remains uncertain. The ends lost 2 bases at V and 4 bases at J; junction bases unmatched: 22. The CDR3 totals 21 residues. The CDR3 DNA is TGCGCCAGCAGTCAAGGGAAATGTCGGTCCAGGACTAGCGGGTTCTCTTACGAGCAGTACGTC. Its protein is CASSQGKCRSRTSGFSYEQYV.

CDR3 in amino acids: CASSLVAGAQETQYF. In DNA, the CDR3 is TGTGCCAGCAGCTTGGTCGCGGGGGCGCAAGAGACCCAGTACTTC. J is TRBJ2-5 and V is TRBV5-4; weak D call: TRBD2 (7 bases). The V gene's germline CDR1 is SGHNT and CDR2 YYREEE (reference sequence). The CDR3 has 15 residues. V was cut by 0 bases and J by 2 bases, with 11 bases left in between. Full variable domain (outside the CDR3, taken from reference TRBV5-4 and TRBJ2-5): ETGVTQSPTHLIKTRGQQVTLRCSSQSGHNTVSWYQQALGQGPQFIFQYYREEENGRGNFPPRFSGLQFPNYSSELNVNALELDDSALYLCASSLVAGAQETQYFGPGTRLLVL.

The chain is built from TRBV6-2 or TRBV6-3 and TRBJ1-5; 8 bases line up with TRBD1. J was trimmed by 6 bases and V by 5 bases; bases with no gene match: 9. Germline values: CDR1 MNHEY, CDR2 SVGEGT. There are 15 residues in the CDR3. CDR3 coding DNA: TGTGCCAGCAGTCCCGCAGGGGGCGAAGTTCAGCCCCAGCATTTT. Residues: CASSPAGGEVQPQHF.

The chain employs TRBV6-6 and TRBJ2-5, with D uncertain. V lost 4 bases and J 5 bases, leaving 20 bases between the germline ends. Looked up from germline, CDR1 is MNHNY and CDR2 is SVGAGI (reference sequence). This CDR3 region has 16 residues. The CDR3 spells CASSSFATVDAETQYF. CDR3 DNA: TGTGCCAGCAGTTCCTTCGCCACTGTGGATGCGGAGACCCAGTACTTC.

As to this clonotype: A much larger clone lies one base from this, so it may be a read error. The CDR3 end shows no conserved phenylalanine or tryptophan, and so a read error is likely. The CDR3 reads CASSPTGSTDTQYI. As DNA, the CDR3 is TGTGCCAGCAGCCCGACAGGGAGCACAGATACGCAGTATATT. This chain uses TRBV11-2 with TRBJ2-3, with 7 bases identical to TRBD1. V trimming: 5 bases; J trimming: 0 bases; junction bases outside the gene matches: 2. Germline CDR1 reads SGHAT; CDR2 reads FQNNGV. The CDR3 spans 14 residues.

This clonotype was seen at least ten times. V usage is TRBV7-2 and J usage is TRBJ2-7; D is unresolved. Germline lookup yields CDR1 SGHTA and CDR2 FQGNSA. V lost 3 bases and J 0 bases, leaving 12 bases between the germline ends. The CDR3 consists of 15 residues. CDR3 region: CASSFKNWSSYEQYF. In nucleotides, the CDR3 is TGTGCCAGCAGCTTCAAAAACTGGAGCTCCTACGAGCAGTACTTC.

The rearrangement uses TRBV25-1 and TRBJ2-3; maybe TRBD2 (6 bases). This CDR3 comprises 15 residues. V was clipped by 1 base and J by 6 bases, with 14 bases between them. From germline, CDR1 is MGHDK and CDR2 SYGVNS. The CDR3 region has the DNA TGTGCCAGCAGTGAATTGACGGGAGTGATCGATACGCAGTATTTT. This translates into CASSELTGVIDTQYF.

The rearrangement uses TRBV28 and TRBJ2-7; D remains unclear. Germline lookup yields CDR1 MDHEN and CDR2 SYDVKM. V lost 5 bases and J 7 bases, leaving 9 bases between the germline ends. The CDR3 is made up of 11 amino acids. The CDR3 spells CASSPFGEQYF. CDR3 sequence (DNA): TGTGCCAGCAGTCCCTTTGGGGAGCAGTACTTC.

This clonotype was detected only a few times. The chain uses TRBV7-6 and TRBJ1-1, with a weak D call TRBD1 (5 bases). V lost 1 base, J lost 4 bases, and 10 bases lay in between. Germline V gene lookup returns CDR1 SGHVS and CDR2 FNYEAQ. This CDR3 has 14 amino acids. CDR3 bases: TGTGCCAGCAGCTTAGTGGACACGGGCACTGAAGCTTTCTTT. It specifies CASSLVDTGTEAFF. Full variable domain (rest looked up from reference TRBV7-6 and TRBJ1-1): GAGVSQSPRYKVTKRGQDVALRCDPISGHVSLYWYRQALGQGPEFLTYFNYEAQQDKSGLPNDRFSAERPEGSISTLTIQRTEQRDSAMYRCASSLVDTGTEAFFGQGTRLTVV.

The chain recombines TRBV7-6 with TRBJ2-7; D unclear. V lost 5 bases to trimming and J lost 3 bases, with 17 bases between them. The CDR3 spans 15 residues. CDR1 and CDR2 (germline): SGHVS, FNYEAQ. CDR3 in amino acids: CASSPDLTILYEQYF. CDR3 nucleotides: TGTGCCAGCAGCCCGGACCTCACGATTCTCTACGAGCAGTACTTC. Using reference TRBV7-6 and TRBJ2-7 for the parts outside the CDR3, the full variable domain is GAGVSQSPRYKVTKRGQDVALRCDPISGHVSLYWYRQALGQGPEFLTYFNYEAQQDKSGLPNDRFSAERPEGSISTLTIQRTEQRDSAMYRCASSPDLTILYEQYFGPGTRLTVT.

The chain combines TRBV5-3 with TRBJ1-2; a weak D match, TRBD1 (5 bases). TRBV5-3 is identified as an open reading frame with a role that is uncertain. Trimming removed 8 bases from V and 5 bases from J, with 19 bases in between. The CDR3 length is 14 residues. The CDR3 DNA reads TGTGCCAGCAGCGCCGCCGGGACGCCTTATGGCTACACCTTC. It specifies CASSAAGTPYGYTF.

This chain joins TRBV29-1 and TRBJ1-2; possibly TRBD1 for D (5 bases). The germline V gene encodes CDR1 SQVTM and CDR2 ANQGSEA. V was shortened by 0 bases and J by 4 bases, with 12 bases between the two germline ends. The CDR3 extends over 14 amino acids. The CDR3 loop is CSVEDQGWGYGYTF. The CDR3 DNA reads as TGCAGCGTTGAAGATCAGGGATGGGGCTATGGCTACACCTTC.

This clonotype was seen ten or more times. The chain recombines TRBV7-2 with TRBJ2-1; maybe TRBD1 (7 bases). CDR1 and CDR2 from the germline V gene are SGHTA and FQGNSA. The CDR3 is 17 amino acids. The V gene lost 5 bases and the J gene lost 1 base, with 18 bases spanning the gap. The CDR3 reads CASSPGGAGGSYNEQFF. The CDR3 DNA reads as TGTGCCAGCAGCCCTGGCGGGGCAGGGGGTTCCTACAATGAGCAGTTCTTC.

The CDR3 DNA reads TGTGCCACCCGGAGAGACAGGGGAAGAGAGACCCAGTACTTC. Translating gives CATRRDRGRETQYF. This chain joins TRBV6-5 and TRBJ2-5; 8 bases agree with TRBD1. Germline V gene data show CDR1 as MNHEY and CDR2 as SVGAGI. V shed 10 bases and J 4 bases; nucleotides not matched to a gene: 11. The CDR3 spans 14 residues.

This clonotype was counted a few times. The CDR3 nucleotides read TGTGCCAGCAGCTCCCCCGGACAGGGGGGTCAAGAGACCCAGTACTTC. Its protein product is CASSSPGQGGQETQYF. This chain links TRBV5-4 with TRBJ2-5; 10 nucleotides align to TRBD1. V shed 3 bases and J 2 bases; nucleotides not matched to a gene: 7. The germline V gene has CDR1 SGHNT and CDR2 YYREEE (reference sequence). The CDR3 is 16 amino acids.

This clonotype was observed at least ten times. The chain is built from TRBV7-2 and TRBJ2-5; D is unresolved. The CDR3 spans 14 residues. V lost 5 bases and J lost 2, with 12 bases in between. Germline CDR1 reads SGHTA; CDR2 reads FQGNSA. CDR3 region: CASSLIPVQETQYF. The CDR3 region has the DNA TGTGCCAGCAGCCTCATCCCCGTACAAGAGACCCAGTACTTC. The whole variable domain, filled in from reference TRBV7-2 and TRBJ2-5, reads GAGVSQSPSNKVTEKGKDVELRCDPISGHTALYWYRQSLGQGLEFLIYFQGNSAPDKSGLPSDRFSAERTGGSVSTLTIQRTQQEDSAVYLCASSLIPVQETQYFGPGTRLLVL.

This chain connects TRBV24-1 to TRBJ1-5; perhaps TRBD1 as D (6 bases). Germline V lookup: CDR1 KGHDR, CDR2 SFDVKD. CDR3 length: 15 amino acids. V was trimmed by 9 bases and J by 4 bases, leaving 18 bases between them. The CDR3 loop is CATSKGGIGNQPQHF. In DNA, the CDR3 is TGTGCCACCTCCAAAGGGGGAATAGGGAATCAGCCCCAGCATTTT.